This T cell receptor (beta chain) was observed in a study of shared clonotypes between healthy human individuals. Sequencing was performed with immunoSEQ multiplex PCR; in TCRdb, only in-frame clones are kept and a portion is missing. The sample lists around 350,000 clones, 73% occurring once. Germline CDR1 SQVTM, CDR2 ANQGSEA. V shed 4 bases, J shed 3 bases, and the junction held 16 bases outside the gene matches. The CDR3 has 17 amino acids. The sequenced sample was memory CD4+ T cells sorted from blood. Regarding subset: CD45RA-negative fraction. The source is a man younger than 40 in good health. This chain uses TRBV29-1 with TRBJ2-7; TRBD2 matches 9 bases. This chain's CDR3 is CSVAPLAGFNRGYEQYF. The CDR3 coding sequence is TGCAGCGTTGCTCCACTAGCGGGTTTCAACCGAGGCTACGAGCAGTACTTC.